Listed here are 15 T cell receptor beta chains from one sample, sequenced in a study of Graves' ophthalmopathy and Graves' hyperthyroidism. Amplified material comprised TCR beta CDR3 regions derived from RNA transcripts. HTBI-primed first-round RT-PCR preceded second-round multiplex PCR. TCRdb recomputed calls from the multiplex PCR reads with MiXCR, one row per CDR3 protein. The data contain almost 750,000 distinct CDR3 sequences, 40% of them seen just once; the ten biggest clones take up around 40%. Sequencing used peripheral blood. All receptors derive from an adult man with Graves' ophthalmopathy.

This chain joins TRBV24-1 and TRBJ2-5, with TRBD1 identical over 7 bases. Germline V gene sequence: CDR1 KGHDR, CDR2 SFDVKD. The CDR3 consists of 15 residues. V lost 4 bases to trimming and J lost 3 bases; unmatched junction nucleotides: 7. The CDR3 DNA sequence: TGTGCCACCAGTGACCCCGGGACAGAAAAAGAGACCCAGTACTTC. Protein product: CATSDPGTEKETQYF.

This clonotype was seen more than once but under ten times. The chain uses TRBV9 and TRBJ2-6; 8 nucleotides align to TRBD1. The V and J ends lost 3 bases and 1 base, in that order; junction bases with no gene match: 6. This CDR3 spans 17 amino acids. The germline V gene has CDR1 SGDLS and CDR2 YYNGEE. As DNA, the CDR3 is TGTGCCAGCAGCGAGACTCGGACAGGGTCTGGGGCCAACGTCCTGACTTTC. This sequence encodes CASSETRTGSGANVLTF.

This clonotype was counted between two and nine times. The CDR3 nucleotides are TGTGCCAGCAGCTTGACACCGGGACAGGGTCCCCCCTACGAGCAGTACTTC. Its protein is CASSLTPGQGPPYEQYF. The chain is built from TRBV9 and TRBJ2-7, with TRBD1 identical over 9 bases. Germline V lookup: CDR1 SGDLS, CDR2 YYNGEE. V was pared by 4 bases and J by 2 bases, with 13 bases of the junction left unmatched. There are 17 residues in the CDR3.

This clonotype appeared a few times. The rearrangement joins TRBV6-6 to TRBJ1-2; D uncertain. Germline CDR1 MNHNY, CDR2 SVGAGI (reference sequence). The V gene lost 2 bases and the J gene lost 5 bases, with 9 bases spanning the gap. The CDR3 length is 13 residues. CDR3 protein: CASSYGGEYGYTF. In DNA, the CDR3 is TGTGCCAGCAGTTACGGCGGGGAGTATGGCTACACCTTC.

The CDR3 here is CSAASPAGGDNEQYF. As DNA, the CDR3 is TGCAGCGCCGCGTCCCCAGCGGGAGGTGACAATGAGCAGTACTTC. The J gene is TRBJ2-5, the V gene TRBV29-1; TRBD2 aligns across 9 bases. V lost 7 bases and J lost 11; bases outside the gene matches: 20. Germline CDR1 and CDR2: SQVTM and ANQGSEA. The CDR3 consists of 15 residues.

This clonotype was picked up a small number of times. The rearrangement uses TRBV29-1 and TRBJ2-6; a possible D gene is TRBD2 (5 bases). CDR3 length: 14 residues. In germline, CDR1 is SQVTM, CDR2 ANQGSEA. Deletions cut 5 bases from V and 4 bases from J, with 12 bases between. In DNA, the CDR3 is TGCAGCGTTTGGCGGGCGTCCGGGGCCAACGTCCTGACTTTC. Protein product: CSVWRASGANVLTF. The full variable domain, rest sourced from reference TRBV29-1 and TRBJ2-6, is SAVISQKPSRDICQRGTSLTIQCQVDSQVTMMFWYRQQPGQSLTLIATANQGSEATYESGFVIDKFPISRPNLTFSTLTVSNMSPEDSSIYLCSVWRASGANVLTFGAGSRLTVL.

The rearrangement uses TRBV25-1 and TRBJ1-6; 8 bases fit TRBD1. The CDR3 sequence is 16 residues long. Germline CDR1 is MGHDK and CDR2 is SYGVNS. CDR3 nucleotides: TGTGCTAGAGTTGTCAGGGGGCAAGCCTATAATTCACCCCTCCACTTT. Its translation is CARVVRGQAYNSPLHF.

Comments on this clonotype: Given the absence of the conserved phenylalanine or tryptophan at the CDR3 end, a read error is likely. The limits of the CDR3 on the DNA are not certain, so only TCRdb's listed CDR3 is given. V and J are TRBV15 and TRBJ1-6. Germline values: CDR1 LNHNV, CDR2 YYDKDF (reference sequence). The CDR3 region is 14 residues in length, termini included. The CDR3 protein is CATSEGRAFPPFHL.

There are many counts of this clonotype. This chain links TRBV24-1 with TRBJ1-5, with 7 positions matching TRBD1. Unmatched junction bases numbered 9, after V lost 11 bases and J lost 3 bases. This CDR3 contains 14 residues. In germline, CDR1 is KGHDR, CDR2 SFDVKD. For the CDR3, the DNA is TGTGCCAGCAGGGGGTCAGGTCCCAATCAGCCCCAGCATTTT. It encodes CASRGSGPNQPQHF.

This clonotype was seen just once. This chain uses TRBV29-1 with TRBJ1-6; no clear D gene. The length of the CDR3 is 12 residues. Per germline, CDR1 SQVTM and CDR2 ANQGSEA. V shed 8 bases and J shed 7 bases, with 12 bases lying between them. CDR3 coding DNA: TGCAGCTTAGGCGTCGAGAATTCACCCCTCCACTTT. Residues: CSLGVENSPLHF. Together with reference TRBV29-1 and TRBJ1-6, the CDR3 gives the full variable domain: SAVISQKPSRDICQRGTSLTIQCQVDSQVTMMFWYRQQPGQSLTLIATANQGSEATYESGFVIDKFPISRPNLTFSTLTVSNMSPEDSSIYLCSLGVENSPLHFGNGTRLTVT.

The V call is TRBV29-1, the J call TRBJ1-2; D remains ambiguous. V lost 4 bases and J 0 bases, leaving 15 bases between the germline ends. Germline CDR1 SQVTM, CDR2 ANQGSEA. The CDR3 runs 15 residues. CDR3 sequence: CSVAPDRRSNYGYTF. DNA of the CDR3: TGCAGCGTTGCCCCGGACCGCCGATCTAACTATGGCTACACCTTC.

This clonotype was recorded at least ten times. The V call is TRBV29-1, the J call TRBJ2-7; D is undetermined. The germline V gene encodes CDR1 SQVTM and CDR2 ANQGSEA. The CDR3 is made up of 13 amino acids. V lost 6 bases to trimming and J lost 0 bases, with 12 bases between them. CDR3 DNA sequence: TGCAGCGTCCCGGGCCATGCCTCCTACGAGCAGTACTTC. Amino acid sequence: CSVPGHASYEQYF.

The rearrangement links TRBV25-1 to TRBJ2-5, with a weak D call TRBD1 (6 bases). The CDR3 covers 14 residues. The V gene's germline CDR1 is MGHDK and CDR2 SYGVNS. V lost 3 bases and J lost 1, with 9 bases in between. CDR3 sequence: CASSDLDSQETQYF. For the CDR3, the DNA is TGTGCCAGCAGTGACCTGGACAGCCAAGAGACCCAGTACTTC. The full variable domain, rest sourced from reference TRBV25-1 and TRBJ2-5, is EADIYQTPRYLVIGTGKKITLECSQTMGHDKMYWYQQDPGMELHLIHYSYGVNSTEKGDLSSESTVSRIRTEHFPLTLESARPSHTSQYLCASSDLDSQETQYFGPGTRLLVL.

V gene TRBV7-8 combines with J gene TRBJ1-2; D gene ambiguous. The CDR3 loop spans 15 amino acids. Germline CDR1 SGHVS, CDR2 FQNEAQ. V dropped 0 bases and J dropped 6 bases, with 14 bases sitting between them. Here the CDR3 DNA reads TGTGCCAGCAGCTTAGCGAACAGAGGATCGGATGGCTACACCTTC. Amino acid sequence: CASSLANRGSDGYTF. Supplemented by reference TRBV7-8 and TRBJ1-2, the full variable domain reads GAGVSQSPRYKVAKRGQDVALRCDPISGHVSLFWYQQALGQGPEFLTYFQNEAQLDKSGLPSDRFFAERPEGSVSTLKIQRTQQEDSAVYLCASSLANRGSDGYTFGSGTRLTVV.

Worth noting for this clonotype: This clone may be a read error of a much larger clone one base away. CDR3 DNA sequence: TGTGCCAGCAGCTCACGAAGTGGCGACACTGAAGCTTTCTTT. This encodes CASSSRSGDTEAFF. The J gene is TRBJ1-1, the V gene TRBV7-2, with D uncertain. The CDR3 runs 14 residues. Deletions cut 4 bases from V and 3 bases from J, with 12 bases between. Germline V gene lookup returns CDR1 SGHTA and CDR2 FQGNSA.